Listed below are T cell receptor beta chains from one sample, sequenced in a study of blood T cell repertoires in COVID-19. The method was immunoSEQ multiplex PCR; TCRdb's version includes in-frame clones alone and lacks a portion of them. Among 150,000 to 200,000 clones listed, approximately 90% were seen once. The source material was peripheral blood. The source is a human donor in a cohort sampled during active COVID-19. The CDR3 runs from the conserved cysteine through the conserved F or W.

V gene	CDR3 length	J gene	CDR3 protein
TRBV5-1	15	TRBJ1-5	CASSESGTGRQPQHF
TRBV7-2	15	TRBJ1-2	CASSLDSLGGYGYTF
TRBV7-2	16	TRBJ2-1	CASSLAGTGGYNEQFF
TRBV6-2/TRBV6-3	14	TRBJ2-5	CASSYSFRQETQYF
TRBV28	13	TRBJ1-2	CASRQGSTLGYTF
TRBV2	20	TRBJ2-7	CASSEALPGYRAGGPVEQYF
TRBV10-3	14	TRBJ1-1	CAIRGGIENTEAFF
TRBV5-6	15	TRBJ2-1	CASSLSAGRHNEQFF
TRBV7-8	17	TRBJ2-5	CASSLVSSGGAEETQYF
TRBV10-3	17	TRBJ2-1	CAISDRVSSGSYNEQFF
TRBV3-1/TRBV3-2	15	TRBJ1-5	CASSKGQGYNQPQHF
TRBV12-3/TRBV12-4	13	TRBJ2-3	CASGRTSTDTQYF
TRBV10-2	16	TRBJ1-5	CASSEKGQGLTQPQHF
TRBV9	13	TRBJ2-3	CASSVSGTDTQYF
TRBV7-2	15	TRBJ2-6	CASSQGGAGANVLTF
TRBV4-1	16	TRBJ1-4	CASSPYPRATNEKLFF
TRBV6-6	13	TRBJ1-2	CAIGTSPEYGYTF
TRBV7-2	13	TRBJ1-2	CASSPPMSYGYTF
TRBV6-5	14	TRBJ1-6	CASSRGPYNSPLHF
TRBV6-6	15	TRBJ1-4	CASSYSDRGGEKLFF
TRBV10-1	16	TRBJ2-1	CASAGSAGLSYNEQFF
TRBV19	15	TRBJ2-2	CASRGLAVNTGELFF
TRBV6-5	13	TRBJ2-7	CASSYSTGAEQYF
TRBV2	15	TRBJ1-4	CASSEEGATNEKLFF
TRBV3-1/TRBV3-2	15	TRBJ2-3	CASSRSSRGSDTQYF
TRBV2	16	TRBJ1-2	CASLGRDRGTGGGYTF
TRBV6-6	14	TRBJ1-1	CASSYRQVNTEAFF
TRBV11-2	13	TRBJ1-1	CASSFLQNTEAFF
TRBV2	16	TRBJ1-2	CASSGDSRRANYGYTF
TRBV3-1/TRBV3-2	17	TRBJ2-1	CASSQDGLAGGRSEQFF
TRBV7-9	14	TRBJ2-7	CASRDGQGPYEQYF
TRBV6-5	12	TRBJ2-7	CASRGQSYEQYF
TRBV19	16	TRBJ2-2	CASSMLGRANTGELFF
TRBV11-2	19	TRBJ2-2	CASSPWYLQVDAHTGELFF
TRBV7-2	14	TRBJ2-3	CASSSFGLGGTQYF
TRBV5-6	16	TRBJ2-7	CASSLAPTGELYEQYF
TRBV6-5	15	TRBJ2-7	CASSPVGTGGYEQYF
TRBV10-2	14	TRBJ2-2	CASPGDGNTGELFF
TRBV14	13	TRBJ1-2	CASSRIGGDGYTF
TRBV5-6	16	TRBJ1-2	CASSLDGQGGVRGYTF
TRBV3-1/TRBV3-2	14	TRBJ1-1	CASSHRTRNTEAFF
TRBV5-1	16	TRBJ2-7	CASSLAAGQGAREQYF
TRBV18	13	TRBJ1-1	CASSLTGDTEAFF
TRBV6-2/TRBV6-3	16	TRBJ1-1	CASSYRPGRLNTEAFF
TRBV6-5	13	TRBJ2-2	CASSGQGHGELFF
TRBV10-3	14	TRBJ2-1	CAISGRGAENEQFF
TRBV7-9	13	TRBJ1-5	CASSLYDREPQHF
TRBV7-9	15	TRBJ2-1	CASSLVPAPGNEQFF
TRBV4-2	17	TRBJ1-3	CASSHNPRDRTGNTIYF
TRBV9	15	TRBJ2-1	CASSVVGEPYNEQFF
TRBV6-1	14	TRBJ1-1	CASSDAQRNTEAFF
TRBV19	14	TRBJ2-7	CASSIQGRGYEQYF
TRBV5-1	21	TRBJ2-7	CASSSGGGDGQGWYGLYEQYF
TRBV4-3	16	TRBJ1-1	CASSRHTAGANLEAFF
TRBV10-2	14	TRBJ2-7	CASSEAGTRYEQYF
TRBV7-9	13	TRBJ1-2	CASSSSRGGGYTF